The next 32 T cell receptor beta chains were all read from a single sample in a study of blood T cell repertoires in COVID-19 (dated by TCRdb to the early 2020s). Library creation used the immunoSEQ multiplex PCR assay. The immuneACCESS repertoire file appears here via TCRdb, limited to in-frame rearrangements. These files lack a portion of the clones; in checked studies, under half of the deficit traces to unresolved V genes, and the cause of the others is not known. The sample table shows some 180,000 clones, and roughly 90% are seen once. The top ten clones comprise around 5.1% of the sample. The sample comprised peripheral blood. These receptors were taken from a man younger than 35 with COVID-19, enrolled during active disease.

This chain uses TRBV7-2 with TRBJ1-1; D may be TRBD1 (6 bases). The CDR3 sequence is 13 residues long. V was clipped by 5 bases and J by 2 bases, with 9 bases between them. Looked up from germline, CDR1 is SGHTA and CDR2 is FQGNSA. CDR3 in amino acids: CASSVGTNTEAFF. The DNA of the CDR3 is TGTGCCAGCAGCGTCGGGACAAACACTGAAGCTTTCTTT.

The rearrangement links TRBV19 to TRBJ2-1, with TRBD1 matching over 8 bases. V trimming: 3 bases; J trimming: 8 bases; junction bases outside the gene matches: 9. Germline loops: CDR1 LNHDA, CDR2 SQIVND (reference sequence). The CDR3 runs 15 residues. The CDR3 protein is CASSIVGQGSDEQFF. CDR3 coding DNA: TGTGCCAGTAGTATCGTTGGACAGGGTAGTGATGAGCAGTTCTTC.

CDR3 DNA: TGTGCCAGTAGGAACCCGGGACTAGCTTTGGAGACCCAGTACTTC. Translation gives CASRNPGLALETQYF. The J gene is TRBJ2-5, the V gene TRBV19; the match to TRBD2 covers 9 bases. CDR1 LNHDA and CDR2 SQIVND come from the germline V gene (reference sequence). This CDR3 has 15 amino acids. The trim removed 6 bases at V and 5 bases at J, leaving 10 bases unmatched.

About this clone: A junction end diverges from the germline sequence, so it may reflect a read error. The chain uses TRBV6-1 and TRBJ2-7; 8 nucleotides match TRBD1. The germline gives CDR1 MNHNS, CDR2 SASEGT. The CDR3 spans 15 residues. CDR3 DNA sequence: TGTGCCAGCAGGGAAGGGGGGACAGGATCCTACGAGCAGTACTTC. Its translation: CASREGGTGSYEQYF.

CDR3 sequence: CASSQREAYNEQFF. The CDR3 nucleotides are TGTGCCAGCAGCCAGCGGGAGGCCTACAATGAGCAGTTCTTC. The genes are TRBV6-5 and TRBJ2-1, with 9 bases aligning to TRBD2. CDR3 length: 14 amino acids. Trimming at V came to 6 bases and at J to 2 bases, leaving 2 bases not matched to a gene. From germline, CDR1 is MNHEY and CDR2 SVGAGI.

The rearrangement uses TRBV27 and TRBJ2-7, with D perhaps matching TRBD1 (6 bases). The germline V gene encodes CDR1 MNHEY and CDR2 SMNVEV (reference sequence). The CDR3 spans 15 residues. Trimming shortened V by 3 bases and J by 0 bases, and 12 bases separated the two germline ends. The DNA for the CDR3 is TGTGCCAGCAGTTTTAATCGAGGGGGCTCCTACGAGCAGTACTTC. This translates into CASSFNRGGSYEQYF.

This clone was observed once. V is TRBV2 and J is TRBJ1-5, with 11 nucleotides matching TRBD1. This CDR3 contains 14 residues. Trimming took 6 bases from V and 6 from J; bases not matched to a gene: 4. The germline gives CDR1 SNHLY, CDR2 FYNNEI. In DNA, the CDR3 is TGTGCCAGCAGGGGGACAGGGGGGGTTCAGCCCCAGCATTTT. Its translation: CASRGTGGVQPQHF.

The CDR3 loop reads CASSVGTGRRNEQFF. In DNA, the CDR3 is TGTGCCAGCAGCGTAGGTACAGGTCGTAGGAATGAGCAGTTCTTC. The chain couples TRBV9 to TRBJ2-1; a possible D gene is TRBD1 (5 bases). Looked up from germline, CDR1 is SGDLS and CDR2 is YYNGEE. Between the trimmed V and J ends, which lost 0 bases and 7 bases, there was a span of 14 bases. The length of the CDR3 is 15 residues. Using reference TRBV9 and TRBJ2-1 for the parts outside the CDR3, the full variable domain is DSGVTQTPKHLITATGQRVTLRCSPRSGDLSVYWYQQSLDQGLQFLIQYYNGEERAKGNILERFSAQQFPDLHSELNLSSLELGDSALYFCASSVGTGRRNEQFFGPGTRLTVL.

The J gene is TRBJ2-7, the V gene TRBV13; no clear D gene. This CDR3 is built from 14 residues. Trimming stripped 4 bases from V and 2 bases from J, with 12 bases between. The germline CDR1 and CDR2 sequences are PRHDT and FYEKMQ (reference sequence). CDR3 nucleotide sequence: TGTGCCAGCAGCTCCTCCCGCGGTACCTACGAGCAGTACTTC. The encoded protein is CASSSSRGTYEQYF.

The V and J genes are TRBV2 and TRBJ2-5; TRBD1 aligns across 8 bases. Per germline, CDR1 SNHLY and CDR2 FYNNEI. Unmatched junction bases numbered 6, after V lost 5 bases and J lost 4 bases. The CDR3 sequence is 14 residues long. This chain's CDR3 is CASSPDRARETQYF. In DNA, the CDR3 is TGTGCCAGCAGTCCGGACAGGGCACGAGAGACCCAGTACTTC.

The rearrangement uses TRBV19 and TRBJ2-1; D is ambiguous. CDR1 and CDR2 from the germline V gene are LNHDA and SQIVND (reference sequence). CDR3 length: 15 residues. Trimming removed 3 bases at V and 2 bases at J, with 11 bases between. In nucleotides, the CDR3 is TGTGCCAGTAGTATCACCGGGTCGACCTACAATGAGCAGTTCTTC. Amino acids: CASSITGSTYNEQFF.

The chain links TRBV18 to TRBJ1-2; 9 positions agree with TRBD1. The CDR3 has 15 residues. The trim removed 3 bases at V and 4 bases at J, leaving 6 bases unmatched. Germline V lookup: CDR1 KGHSH, CDR2 LQKENI. The CDR3 loop is CASSPETGGSYGYTF. As DNA, the CDR3 is TGTGCCAGCTCACCTGAGACAGGGGGAAGCTATGGCTACACCTTC.

This clone was recorded a few times. The DNA of the CDR3 is TGTGCCACCAGCAGACCCTCGAGCGGTCCAACTAATGAAAAACTGTTTTTT. Translated, it gives CATSRPSSGPTNEKLFF. The chain combines TRBV15 with TRBJ1-4, with no clear D. Germline CDR1 is LNHNV and CDR2 is YYDKDF (reference sequence). V shed 2 bases and J shed 0 bases, with 13 bases lying between them. This CDR3 is 17 amino acids long.

The chain carries TRBV6-5 and TRBJ1-5; TRBD1 might be the D (6 bases). V was trimmed by 7 bases and J by 7 bases, leaving 14 bases between them. Germline V gene lookup returns CDR1 MNHEY and CDR2 SVGAGI. The CDR3 spans 13 residues. CDR3 in amino acids: CASNQGPGQPQHF. For the CDR3, the DNA is TGTGCCAGCAATCAGGGGCCCGGGCAGCCCCAGCATTTT.

The rearrangement uses TRBV24-1 and TRBJ1-2; the match to TRBD1 covers 8 bases. The V segment lost 6 bases and the J segment 5 bases; nucleotides outside the gene matches: 1. Germline loops: CDR1 KGHDR, CDR2 SFDVKD. The CDR3 loop spans 12 amino acids. CDR3 coding DNA: TGTGCCACCAGTACAGGGGGGTATGGCTACACCTTC. Protein: CATSTGGYGYTF.

This chain joins TRBV5-1 and TRBJ2-7, with 7 nucleotides matching TRBD1. V dropped 7 bases and J dropped 7; count of bases not matched to a gene: 17. This CDR3 contains 15 residues. Germline V gene sequence: CDR1 SGHRS, CDR2 YFSETQ. The CDR3 DNA is TGCGCCAGCCGTTCCCCCACAGGGGCCGTACGGGAGCAGTACTTC. Protein sequence: CASRSPTGAVREQYF. Based on the CDR3 plus reference TRBV5-1 and TRBJ2-7, the full variable domain is KAGVTQTPRYLIKTRGQQVTLSCSPISGHRSVSWYQQTPGQGLQFLFEYFSETQRNKGNFPGRFSGRQFSNSRSEMNVSTLELGDSALYLCASRSPTGAVREQYFGPGTRLTVT.

The CDR3 reads CATSRTGTLIGETQYF. The CDR3 coding sequence is TGTGCCACCAGCAGAACCGGGACATTAATAGGGGAGACCCAGTACTTC. J is TRBJ2-5 and V is TRBV15, with TRBD1 as a possible D gene (6 bases). Germline loops: CDR1 LNHNV, CDR2 YYDKDF (reference sequence). V was cut by 2 bases and J by 5 bases, with 18 bases left in between. The CDR3 consists of 16 residues.

The chain recombines TRBV5-6 with TRBJ1-2, with TRBD1 identical over 10 bases. Unmatched junction bases numbered 1, after V lost 4 bases and J lost 4 bases. This CDR3 is 13 amino acids long. Germline V gene sequence: CDR1 SGHDT, CDR2 YYEEEE. CDR3 DNA: TGTGCCAGCAGCGGGACAGGGGCCTATGGCTACACCTTC. It encodes CASSGTGAYGYTF.

The rearrangement links TRBV30 to TRBJ2-7, with D possibly matching TRBD1 (6 bases). Trimming took 1 base from V and 3 from J, leaving 7 bases between them. This CDR3 is 12 amino acids long. Germline values: CDR1 GTSNPN, CDR2 SVGIG (reference sequence). The CDR3 protein is CAWSADSYEQYF. The CDR3 nucleotides read TGTGCCTGGAGTGCGGACAGCTACGAGCAGTACTTC. Looking up the rest from reference TRBV30 and TRBJ2-7 gives the full variable domain: SQTIHQWPATLVQPVGSPLSLECTVEGTSNPNLYWYRQAAGRGLQLLFYSVGIGQISSEVPQNLSASRPQDRQFILSSKKLLLSDSGFYLCAWSADSYEQYFGPGTRLTVT.

The V and J genes are TRBV6-2 or TRBV6-3 and TRBJ1-3; D possibly corresponds to TRBD1 (5 bases). The germline CDR1 and CDR2 sequences are MNHEY and SVGEGT. This CDR3 region has 15 residues. V was pared by 1 base and J by 0 bases, with 7 bases between. DNA for the CDR3: TGTGCCAGCAGTTACTACGACAGCTCTGGAAACACCATATATTTT. It translates to CASSYYDSSGNTIYF.

This chain joins TRBV6-2 or TRBV6-3 and TRBJ2-1, with 14 positions matching TRBD2. V was pared by 2 bases and J by 4 bases, with 7 bases of the junction left unmatched. The V gene's germline CDR1 is MNHEY and CDR2 SVGEGT. The CDR3 has 18 residues. Here the CDR3 DNA reads TGTGCCAGCAGTTACACCCCCGGGACTAGCGGGAGTTACAATGAGCAGTTCTTC. Translating gives CASSYTPGTSGSYNEQFF.

The chain is built from TRBV28 and TRBJ2-5, with 14 bases identical to TRBD2. V gave up 3 bases and J gave up 4 bases; unmatched junction bases: 4. The CDR3 loop spans 16 amino acids. CDR1 is MDHEN, CDR2 SYDVKM, per germline. The DNA of the CDR3 is TGTGCCAGCAGTTTCCGACTAGCGGGAGGGCGAGAGACCCAGTACTTC. Translated, it gives CASSFRLAGGRETQYF.

The chain uses TRBV25-1 and TRBJ1-2; D might be TRBD1 (5 bases). The CDR3 totals 12 residues. V was trimmed by 6 bases and J by 8 bases, leaving 13 bases between them. Looked up from germline, CDR1 is MGHDK and CDR2 is SYGVNS. The CDR3 loop is CASRGGRDGYTF. DNA for the CDR3: TGTGCCAGCAGGGGGGGGAGGGACGGCTACACCTTC.

This chain joins TRBV28 and TRBJ2-7; D gene unclear. Between the trimmed V and J ends, which lost 3 bases and 7 bases, there was a span of 13 bases. Germline V CDR1 and CDR2: MDHEN, SYDVKM. CDR3 size: 13 residues. The CDR3 coding sequence is TGTGCCAGCAGTTTTCCTCCCTCCGGGGAGCAGTACTTC. This gives the protein CASSFPPSGEQYF.

V usage is TRBV21-1 and J usage is TRBJ1-2; the table names TRBD1, a call not compared with the DNA. TRBV21-1 is reported as a pseudogene. The CDR3 totals 18 residues. For the CDR3, the DNA is TGTGCCAGCAGCAAAGCGCTTGGCAGGGCCTTCATACCCTATGGCTACACCTTC. Translating it yields CASSKALGRAFIPYGYTF.

This chain links TRBV20-1 with TRBJ2-1; a possible D gene is TRBD1 (6 bases). The V gene's germline CDR1 is DFQATT and CDR2 SNEGSKA (reference sequence). The CDR3 runs to 11 residues. The germline V and J ends were trimmed by 2 bases and 8 bases, with 7 bases remaining between them. The CDR3 bases are TGCAGTGCTAGAAGGGGGTATGAGCAGTTCTTC. Translating gives CSARRGYEQFF.

This chain uses TRBV18 with TRBJ2-7; 13 positions agree with TRBD2. The CDR3 spans 17 residues. J lost 2 bases, V lost 3 bases, and 7 bases had no gene match. CDR1 is KGHSH, CDR2 LQKENI, per germline. The CDR3 region has the DNA TGTGCCAGCTCACCGGACGGACTAGCGGGGGATCCCTACGAGCAGTACTTC. It yields the protein CASSPDGLAGDPYEQYF.

J is TRBJ1-6 and V is TRBV11-2, with D unclear. This CDR3 contains 14 residues. V was cut by 1 base and J by 7 bases, with 8 bases left in between. CDR1 and CDR2 (germline): SGHAT, FQNNGV. This CDR3 is CASSLASRNSPLHF. The CDR3 nucleotides read TGTGCCAGCAGCTTAGCCTCCAGGAATTCACCCCTCCACTTT.

This clone appeared a single time. The rearrangement uses TRBV28 and TRBJ2-7; tentative D call: TRBD1 (6 bases). This CDR3 is 15 amino acids long. Trimming removed 5 bases at V and 0 bases at J, with 14 bases between. The V gene's germline CDR1 is MDHEN and CDR2 SYDVKM. Written as DNA, the CDR3 is TGTGCCAGCAGTCATACAGGGCCCGTCTCCTACGAGCAGTACTTC. It translates to CASSHTGPVSYEQYF.

This clone was counted only a few times. The rearrangement uses TRBV19 and TRBJ1-5; TRBD1 matches 10 bases. CDR3 size: 18 residues. The junction had 12 bases not matched to a gene; V was cut back by 5 bases and J by 2 bases. Germline CDR1 reads LNHDA; CDR2 reads SQIVND (reference sequence). CDR3 residues: CASSRPGQGSLGNQPQHF. CDR3 nucleotide sequence: TGTGCCAGTAGTCGGCCGGGACAGGGGTCGTTGGGCAATCAGCCCCAGCATTTT.

The rearrangement links TRBV28 to TRBJ2-7, with 9 bases lining up with TRBD1. The CDR3 has 16 residues. In germline, CDR1 is MDHEN, CDR2 SYDVKM. V shed 0 bases, J shed 6 bases, and the junction held 9 bases outside the gene matches. DNA for the CDR3: TGTGCCAGCAGTTTATGGGGGGGGACAGGGCCTGGCGAGCAGTACTTC. It yields the protein CASSLWGGTGPGEQYF.

The chain uses TRBV19 and TRBJ1-5; D is unresolved. Per germline, CDR1 LNHDA and CDR2 SQIVND (reference sequence). The CDR3 is 13 amino acids. The V and J ends lost 3 bases and 4 bases respectively, with 7 bases between them. The CDR3 coding sequence is TGTGCCAGTAGTATCTCGGTGAATCAGCCCCAGCATTTT. This encodes CASSISVNQPQHF.